This paragraph covers one TCR beta chain sequence. Its target is not known. The sample comes from a study of OX40 agonist ivuxolimab in advanced cancers. About the study: Cancers in dose escalation were hepatocellular, melanoma, renal cell and head and neck. The study, taken as a whole, reports: Normalized T-cell clonal expansion was also low in a subset of nonresponders.

Assay used: immunoSEQ multiplex PCR; TCRdb lists only in-frame clones, some missing. The sample includes 62,000 or so clones, roughly nine tenths of them seen just once. V was cut by 4 bases and J by 4 bases, with 9 bases left in between. Per the germline V gene, CDR1 is SGDLS and CDR2 is YYNGEE. The CDR3 has 13 residues. The rearrangement joins TRBV9 to TRBJ2-1; D is undetermined. Here the sequenced sample was CD4+ or CD8+ T cells sorted from blood, taken in a trial of the OX40 agonist ivuxolimab. This sequence originates from an adult with an advanced solid tumor such as melanoma, head and neck, liver or kidney cancer. The CDR3: CASSTHRYNEQFF. In nucleotides, the CDR3 is TGTGCCAGCAGCACACACAGATACAATGAGCAGTTCTTC.